These T cell receptor beta chains were read from a single sample in a study of blood T cell repertoires in COVID-19. Generated by immunoSEQ multiplex PCR, the TCRdb table keeps only in-frame clones and is missing some. The sample carries roughly 100,000 clones, 85% to 90% recorded once. The sample taken for sequencing was peripheral blood. The receptors were sampled from a human donor in a cohort sampled during active COVID-19. The CDR3 runs from the conserved cysteine through the conserved F or W. Fields, in order: clone size, CDR3 length, J gene, V gene, D gene, CDR3 DNA, CDR3 protein. A D gene is named only where the DNA matches it firmly. Rows give clone size only sometimes, using once, few, many, or a class for an expanded clone.

abundance: NA
len: 12
j_gene: TRBJ1-5
v_gene: TRBV7-9
d_gene: NA
CDR3nt: TGTGCCAGCAGCTTCTTAGCTCAGCCCCAGCATTTT
CDR3aa: CASSFLAQPQHF

abundance: NA
len: 16
j_gene: TRBJ2-7
v_gene: TRBV15
d_gene: TRBD2
CDR3nt: TGTGCCACCAGCAGAGTAGGGGGCGGGAGGGCCGGCGAGCAGTACTTC
CDR3aa: CATSRVGGGRAGEQYF

abundance: NA
len: 14
j_gene: TRBJ2-5
v_gene: TRBV27
d_gene: TRBD2
CDR3nt: TGTGCCAGCAGATGGGGGGGGGATCTGGAGACCCAGTACTTC
CDR3aa: CASRWGGDLETQYF

abundance: NA
len: 13
j_gene: TRBJ2-5
v_gene: TRBV14
d_gene: NA
CDR3nt: TGTGCCAGCAGCCGGGGGGTCCAAGAGACCCAGTACTTC
CDR3aa: CASSRGVQETQYF

abundance: NA
len: 15
j_gene: TRBJ2-1
v_gene: TRBV24-1
d_gene: TRBD2
CDR3nt: TGTGCCACCAGTGATTTACGGGAGGCCTCCAATGAGCAGTTCTTC
CDR3aa: CATSDLREASNEQFF

abundance: NA
len: 13
j_gene: TRBJ2-3
v_gene: TRBV6-6
d_gene: NA
CDR3nt: TGTGCCAGCAGCCAAGACTCCCGAGATACGCAGTATTTT
CDR3aa: CASSQDSRDTQYF

abundance: NA
len: 17
j_gene: TRBJ1-4
v_gene: TRBV4-1
d_gene: NA
CDR3nt: TGCGCCAGCAGCCATGATCCCCAACGAGCAACTAATGAAAAACTGTTTTTT
CDR3aa: CASSHDPQRATNEKLFF

abundance: few
len: 13
j_gene: TRBJ1-4
v_gene: TRBV19
d_gene: NA
CDR3nt: TGTGCCAGTACAGGGGTTGCAGGTGAAAAACTGTTTTTT
CDR3aa: CASTGVAGEKLFF

abundance: NA
len: 16
j_gene: TRBJ2-1
v_gene: TRBV7-2
d_gene: TRBD2
CDR3nt: TGTGCCAGCAGCTTAAGCGGGGGGAACTCCTACAATGAGCAGTTCTTC
CDR3aa: CASSLSGGNSYNEQFF

abundance: once
len: 14
j_gene: TRBJ1-1
v_gene: TRBV5-1
d_gene: NA
CDR3nt: TGCGCCAGCAGCTTACTGGGGCCGAACACTGAAGCTTTCTTT
CDR3aa: CASSLLGPNTEAFF

abundance: NA
len: 14
j_gene: TRBJ2-1
v_gene: TRBV7-2
d_gene: NA
CDR3nt: TGTGCCAGCAGCTTAGCAGTCAGTTACAATGAGCAGTTCTTC
CDR3aa: CASSLAVSYNEQFF

abundance: NA
len: 15
j_gene: TRBJ2-3
v_gene: TRBV28
d_gene: NA
CDR3nt: TGTGCCAGCAGCCCGGTGGGGGGAGGAGTCGATACGCAGTATTTT
CDR3aa: CASSPVGGGVDTQYF

abundance: NA
len: 15
j_gene: TRBJ2-2
v_gene: TRBV18
d_gene: TRBD1
CDR3nt: TGTGCCAGCTCAAAGACAGGGGCGAACACCGGGGAGCTGTTTTTT
CDR3aa: CASSKTGANTGELFF

abundance: few
len: 14
j_gene: TRBJ2-7
v_gene: TRBV5-1
d_gene: TRBD1
CDR3nt: TGCGCCAGCAGCTTTGGACAGGGACCCTACGAGCAGTACTTC
CDR3aa: CASSFGQGPYEQYF

abundance: NA
len: 14
j_gene: TRBJ2-7
v_gene: TRBV29-1
d_gene: NA
CDR3nt: TGCAGCGTCGGTATCTGGCGAGGGTCCTACGAGCAGTACTTC
CDR3aa: CSVGIWRGSYEQYF

abundance: NA
len: 13
j_gene: TRBJ1-5
v_gene: TRBV19
d_gene: NA
CDR3nt: TGTGCCAGTAGTATAGCCGGGGTTCAGCCCCAGCATTTT
CDR3aa: CASSIAGVQPQHF

abundance: NA
len: 13
j_gene: TRBJ1-5
v_gene: TRBV2
d_gene: NA
CDR3nt: TGTGCCAGCAGTTCTCGGAGCAATCAGCCCCAGCATTTT
CDR3aa: CASSSRSNQPQHF

abundance: NA
len: 16
j_gene: TRBJ1-3
v_gene: TRBV5-5
d_gene: NA
CDR3nt: TGTGCCAGCAGCCCCCGGGACTATTCCTCTGGAAACACCATATATTTT
CDR3aa: CASSPRDYSSGNTIYF

abundance: NA
len: 18
j_gene: TRBJ2-4
v_gene: TRBV4-1
d_gene: NA
CDR3nt: TGCGCCAGCAGCCACCCAGAAGGGCGGCAGGGGGCCAAAAACATTCAGTACTTC
CDR3aa: CASSHPEGRQGAKNIQYF

abundance: NA
len: 14
j_gene: TRBJ1-4
v_gene: TRBV28
d_gene: NA
CDR3nt: TGTGCCAGCGGGAGGACGACTACTAATGAAAAACTGTTTTTT
CDR3aa: CASGRTTTNEKLFF

abundance: NA
len: 17
j_gene: TRBJ1-2
v_gene: TRBV5-1
d_gene: TRBD1
CDR3nt: TGCGCCAGCAGCTGGAGAGGGACAGGGCTAGGTAACTATGGCTACACCTTC
CDR3aa: CASSWRGTGLGNYGYTF

abundance: NA
len: 14
j_gene: TRBJ1-4
v_gene: TRBV27
d_gene: TRBD1
CDR3nt: TGTGCCAGCACACAGACAGGGGGTTATGAAAAACTGTTTTTT
CDR3aa: CASTQTGGYEKLFF

abundance: NA
len: 14
j_gene: TRBJ1-2
v_gene: TRBV5-6
d_gene: NA
CDR3nt: TGTGCCAGCAGCTTGGCCGGGGGGAGAACTGGCTACACCTTC
CDR3aa: CASSLAGGRTGYTF

abundance: NA
len: 15
j_gene: TRBJ2-3
v_gene: TRBV23-1
d_gene: NA
CDR3nt: TGCGCCAGCAGTCAGTCAGGGGACGGCACAGATACGCAGTATTTT
CDR3aa: CASSQSGDGTDTQYF

abundance: NA
len: 11
j_gene: TRBJ1-2
v_gene: TRBV2
d_gene: NA
CDR3nt: TGTGCCAGCAGTGCAGGATATGGCTACACCTTC
CDR3aa: CASSAGYGYTF

abundance: NA
len: 14
j_gene: TRBJ1-1
v_gene: TRBV27
d_gene: NA
CDR3nt: TGTGCCAGCAGTGGATTACAGGGTGGGACTGAAGCTTTCTTT
CDR3aa: CASSGLQGGTEAFF

abundance: NA
len: 13
j_gene: TRBJ1-6
v_gene: TRBV27
d_gene: TRBD1
CDR3nt: TGTGCCAGCAGTAGGACAGGGGATTCACCCCTCCACTTT
CDR3aa: CASSRTGDSPLHF

abundance: NA
len: 14
j_gene: TRBJ2-7
v_gene: TRBV10-3
d_gene: TRBD2
CDR3nt: TGTGCCATCAGTGAGGCCGGGACTAGAGGCGAGCAGTACTTC
CDR3aa: CAISEAGTRGEQYF

abundance: NA
len: 14
j_gene: TRBJ2-1
v_gene: TRBV5-6
d_gene: NA
CDR3nt: TGTGCCAGCAGCTTGGCGGGGGACGACAATGAGCAGTTCTTC
CDR3aa: CASSLAGDDNEQFF

abundance: NA
len: 15
j_gene: TRBJ2-1
v_gene: TRBV7-2
d_gene: TRBD2
CDR3nt: TGTGCCAGCAGCTTAGTTAGCGGGTACTACAATGAGCAGTTCTTC
CDR3aa: CASSLVSGYYNEQFF

abundance: NA
len: 16
j_gene: TRBJ2-5
v_gene: TRBV6-6
d_gene: NA
CDR3nt: TGTGCCAGCAGCTCCTTCACAGGGCTCGGTCAGGAGACCCAGTACTTC
CDR3aa: CASSSFTGLGQETQYF

abundance: NA
len: 14
j_gene: TRBJ2-1
v_gene: TRBV19
d_gene: NA
CDR3nt: TGTGCCAGTAGTATAGTGGGAGAGTGGTATGAGCAGTTCTTC
CDR3aa: CASSIVGEWYEQFF

abundance: NA
len: 15
j_gene: TRBJ2-1
v_gene: TRBV24-1
d_gene: TRBD2
CDR3nt: TGTGCCACCAGTGATAGCGGGAGGGCTTACAATGAGCAGTTCTTC
CDR3aa: CATSDSGRAYNEQFF

abundance: few
len: 15
j_gene: TRBJ1-1
v_gene: TRBV19
d_gene: NA
CDR3nt: TGTGCCAGTAGTATAATCGGAGGGCGGAACACTGAAGCTTTCTTT
CDR3aa: CASSIIGGRNTEAFF

abundance: NA
len: 14
j_gene: TRBJ2-7
v_gene: TRBV27
d_gene: NA
CDR3nt: TGTGCCAGCAGTTTAGTTTTCAGAAAACACGAGCAGTACTTC
CDR3aa: CASSLVFRKHEQYF

abundance: NA
len: 15
j_gene: TRBJ2-2
v_gene: TRBV19
d_gene: TRBD2
CDR3nt: TGTGCCAGCCGACTAGCGGGTCTGAACACCGGGGAGCTGTTTTTT
CDR3aa: CASRLAGLNTGELFF

abundance: NA
len: 15
j_gene: TRBJ2-7
v_gene: TRBV18
d_gene: TRBD1
CDR3nt: TGTGCCAGCTCACCACCGGGACAGGGGGGCTACGAGCAGTACTTC
CDR3aa: CASSPPGQGGYEQYF

abundance: NA
len: 15
j_gene: TRBJ1-2
v_gene: TRBV7-8
d_gene: TRBD1
CDR3nt: TGTGCCAGCAGCTTAGTTACAGGGGGTACCTATGGCTACACCTTC
CDR3aa: CASSLVTGGTYGYTF

abundance: NA
len: 15
j_gene: TRBJ2-3
v_gene: TRBV16
d_gene: NA
CDR3nt: TGTGCCAGCAGCCAATCGTCGATAGCTATAGATACGCAGTATTTT
CDR3aa: CASSQSSIAIDTQYF

abundance: NA
len: 15
j_gene: TRBJ2-5
v_gene: TRBV4-1
d_gene: NA
CDR3nt: TGCGCCAGCAGCCAAGATACGACAGACAAGAGACCCCAGTACTTC
CDR3aa: CASSQDTTDKRPQYF

abundance: NA
len: 17
j_gene: TRBJ2-3
v_gene: TRBV7-2
d_gene: TRBD2
CDR3nt: TGTGCCAGCAGCCCTCGGACTAGCGGAGGGTCCACAGATACGCAGTATTTT
CDR3aa: CASSPRTSGGSTDTQYF

abundance: NA
len: 12
j_gene: TRBJ2-5
v_gene: TRBV20-1
d_gene: NA
CDR3nt: TGCAGTGCTAGTTCAGGGTTAGAGACCCAGTACTTC
CDR3aa: CSASSGLETQYF

abundance: NA
len: 15
j_gene: TRBJ2-7
v_gene: TRBV6-6
d_gene: NA
CDR3nt: TGTGCCAGCACCTCGGCACGGGATCGCCGGGGCGAGCAGTACTTC
CDR3aa: CASTSARDRRGEQYF

abundance: NA
len: 16
j_gene: TRBJ2-3
v_gene: TRBV18
d_gene: TRBD1
CDR3nt: TGTGCCAGCTCAATACGGACAGGGTTTAGCACAGATACGCAGTATTTT
CDR3aa: CASSIRTGFSTDTQYF

abundance: NA
len: 16
j_gene: TRBJ2-5
v_gene: TRBV5-4
d_gene: TRBD2
CDR3nt: TGTGCCAGCAGCTCCACTAGCGGGCGTTACCAAGAGACCCAGTACTTC
CDR3aa: CASSSTSGRYQETQYF

abundance: NA
len: 12
j_gene: TRBJ1-1
v_gene: TRBV19
d_gene: TRBD1
CDR3nt: TGTGCCAGTAGTACGGGACAGGGAGAAGCTTTCTTT
CDR3aa: CASSTGQGEAFF

abundance: NA
len: 17
j_gene: TRBJ2-3
v_gene: TRBV7-6
d_gene: TRBD1
CDR3nt: TGTGCCAGCAGTTCCTCCCCGAGGACAGGGAGCACAGATACGCAGTATTTT
CDR3aa: CASSSSPRTGSTDTQYF

abundance: once
len: 15
j_gene: TRBJ1-1
v_gene: TRBV4-1
d_gene: NA
CDR3nt: TGCGCCAGCAGCGAAATAACCGGTACGAACACTGAAGCTTTCTTT
CDR3aa: CASSEITGTNTEAFF

abundance: NA
len: 13
j_gene: TRBJ2-7
v_gene: TRBV29-1
d_gene: TRBD1
CDR3nt: TGCAGCGTTGTGGCGGACAGGGGCTACGAGCAGTACTTC
CDR3aa: CSVVADRGYEQYF

abundance: NA
len: 14
j_gene: TRBJ1-1
v_gene: TRBV28
d_gene: NA
CDR3nt: TGTGCCAGCAGTTTATTAGACAGAAACACTGAAGCTTTCTTT
CDR3aa: CASSLLDRNTEAFF

abundance: once
len: 15
j_gene: TRBJ2-7
v_gene: TRBV5-5
d_gene: NA
CDR3nt: TGTGCCAGCAGCTTGCAGCCGGGACAAAACTACGAGCAGTACTTC
CDR3aa: CASSLQPGQNYEQYF

abundance: NA
len: 15
j_gene: TRBJ2-7
v_gene: TRBV28
d_gene: TRBD2
CDR3nt: TGTGCCAGCAGCACCCCTAGCGGGCCCTCCTACGAGCAGTACTTC
CDR3aa: CASSTPSGPSYEQYF

abundance: NA
len: 15
j_gene: TRBJ1-1
v_gene: TRBV9
d_gene: TRBD1
CDR3nt: TGTGCCAGCAGCTATGGACAGGGGGCAGGCACTGAAGCTTTCTTT
CDR3aa: CASSYGQGAGTEAFF

abundance: NA
len: 15
j_gene: TRBJ2-7
v_gene: TRBV19
d_gene: TRBD1
CDR3nt: TGTGCCAGTAGCCACACCCCGGGACAGGGCTACGAGCAGTACTTC
CDR3aa: CASSHTPGQGYEQYF